The sequence of this T cell receptor (beta chain) was determined in a study of Ad26.COV2.S vaccination and SARS-CoV-2 variants. As for treatment: around 19 received Ad26.COV2.S at low or high dose, single or two shots; 5 received placebo; per-sample allocation not given. Samples came from day 63 after the first vaccine or placebo injection. SARS-CoV-2 spike from the Wuhan strain was encoded by the vaccine, an Ad26 vector. Whole-study findings and limits: Using TCR breadth and depth analyses may have led to underestimated total T cell responses. With respect to non-spike TCR breadth, vaccine and placebo recipients were similar.

Measured with immunoSEQ multiplex PCR; TCRdb has only the in-frame clones, and not every one. The sample has some 480,000 clones; roughly nine tenths are singletons. Comments on this clone: The antigen remains unidentified.

Germline CDR1 reads SGDLS; CDR2 reads YYNGEE. Trimming cost V 0 bases and J 6 bases, with 12 bases left between them. The CDR3 loop spans 14 amino acids. This rearrangement joins TRBV9 to TRBJ1-2; D is uncertain. The sequencing used peripheral blood, collected in a trial of Ad26.COV2.S vaccine versus placebo. This receptor was taken from a person aged 18-60 years who received the Ad26.COV2.S COVID-19 vaccine or a placebo. The CDR3 reads CASSVGAGKDGYTF. The CDR3 DNA reads as TGTGCCAGCAGCGTAGGCGCCGGGAAGGATGGCTACACCTTC. Together with reference TRBV9 and TRBJ1-2, the CDR3 gives the full variable domain: DSGVTQTPKHLITATGQRVTLRCSPRSGDLSVYWYQQSLDQGLQFLIQYYNGEERAKGNILERFSAQQFPDLHSELNLSSLELGDSALYFCASSVGAGKDGYTFGSGTRLTVV.